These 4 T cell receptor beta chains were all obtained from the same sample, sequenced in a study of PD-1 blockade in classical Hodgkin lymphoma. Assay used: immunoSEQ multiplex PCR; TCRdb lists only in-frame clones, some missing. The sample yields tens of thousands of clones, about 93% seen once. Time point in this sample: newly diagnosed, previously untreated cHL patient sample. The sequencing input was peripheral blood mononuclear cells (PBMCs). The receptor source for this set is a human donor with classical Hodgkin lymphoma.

The CDR3, as DNA: TGCGCCAGCAGACGTCCGGGGAGTTCGCCCGAGCAGTACTTC. This gives the protein CASRRPGSSPEQYF. J is TRBJ2-7 and V is TRBV5-1, with D possibly TRBD2 on 5 matching bases. The germline V gene has CDR1 SGHRS and CDR2 YFSETQ. V was clipped by 5 bases and J by 6 bases, with 18 bases between them. The CDR3 loop spans 14 amino acids.

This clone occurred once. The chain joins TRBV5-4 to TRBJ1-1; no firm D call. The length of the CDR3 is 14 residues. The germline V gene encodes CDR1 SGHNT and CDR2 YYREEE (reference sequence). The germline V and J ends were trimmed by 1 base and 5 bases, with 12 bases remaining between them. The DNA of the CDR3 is TGTGCCAGCAGCTTGCGGGTAGATGGGACTGAAGCTTTCTTT. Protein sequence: CASSLRVDGTEAFF. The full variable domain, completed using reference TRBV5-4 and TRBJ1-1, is ETGVTQSPTHLIKTRGQQVTLRCSSQSGHNTVSWYQQALGQGPQFIFQYYREEENGRGNFPPRFSGLQFPNYSSELNVNALELDDSALYLCASSLRVDGTEAFFGQGTRLTVV.

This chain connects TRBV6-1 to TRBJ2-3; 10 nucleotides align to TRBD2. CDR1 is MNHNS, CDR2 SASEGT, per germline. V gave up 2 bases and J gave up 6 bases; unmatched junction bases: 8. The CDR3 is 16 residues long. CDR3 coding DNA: TGTGCCAGCAGTGAAATAAGCGGGGGGGTACAGGATACGCAGTATTTT. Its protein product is CASSEISGGVQDTQYF.

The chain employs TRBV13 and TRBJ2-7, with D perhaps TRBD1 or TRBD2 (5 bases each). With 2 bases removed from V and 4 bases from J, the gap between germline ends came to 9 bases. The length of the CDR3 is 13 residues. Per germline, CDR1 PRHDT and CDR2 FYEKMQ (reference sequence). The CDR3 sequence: CASSLLGDYEQYF. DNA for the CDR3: TGTGCCAGCAGCTTATTGGGGGATTACGAGCAGTACTTC.